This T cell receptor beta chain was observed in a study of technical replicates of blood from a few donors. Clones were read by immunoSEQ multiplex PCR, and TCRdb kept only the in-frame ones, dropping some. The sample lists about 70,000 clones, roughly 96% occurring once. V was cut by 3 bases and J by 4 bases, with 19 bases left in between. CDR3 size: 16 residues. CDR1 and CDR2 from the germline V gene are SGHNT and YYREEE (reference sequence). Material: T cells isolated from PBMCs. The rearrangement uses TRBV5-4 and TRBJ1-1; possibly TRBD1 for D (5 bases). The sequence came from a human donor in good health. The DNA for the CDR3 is TGTGCCAGCAGCTCGGGGGGGATTAAAACTGCCACTGAAGCTTTCTTT. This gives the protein CASSSGGIKTATEAFF.